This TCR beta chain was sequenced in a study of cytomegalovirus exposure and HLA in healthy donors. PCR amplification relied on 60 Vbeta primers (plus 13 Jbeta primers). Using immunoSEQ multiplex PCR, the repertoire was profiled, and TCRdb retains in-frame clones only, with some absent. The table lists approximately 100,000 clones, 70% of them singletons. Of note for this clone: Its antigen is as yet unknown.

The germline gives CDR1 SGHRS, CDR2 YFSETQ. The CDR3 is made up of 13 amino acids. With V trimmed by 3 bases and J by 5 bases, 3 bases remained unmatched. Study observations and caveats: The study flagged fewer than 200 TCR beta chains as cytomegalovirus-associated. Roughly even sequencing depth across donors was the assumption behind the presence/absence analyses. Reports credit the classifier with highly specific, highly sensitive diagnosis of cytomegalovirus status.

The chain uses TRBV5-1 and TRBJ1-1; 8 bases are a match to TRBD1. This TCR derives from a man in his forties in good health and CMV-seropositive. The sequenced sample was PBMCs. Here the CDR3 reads CASSWGQETEAFF. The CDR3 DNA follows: TGCGCCAGCAGCTGGGGACAGGAGACTGAAGCTTTCTTT.